These T cell receptor beta chains were read from a single sample in a study of T cells after yellow fever vaccination. In TCRdb, the 5' RACE reads were re-called with MiXCR into one record per CDR3 protein. The sample includes over 250,000 distinct CDR3 sequences, over 4.5% of them seen just once. The specimen was CD4+ T cells sorted from PBMCs, collected on the day of the yellow fever booster vaccination. These receptors all come from a man between 18 and 29 years old who received the YFV17D yellow fever vaccine. The CDR3 runs from the conserved cysteine through the conserved F or W. D genes are given only for firm matches. Rows give clone size only sometimes, using once, few, many, or a class for an expanded clone.

length | size | J | V | D | DNA | CDR3
11 | many | TRBJ2-7 | TRBV2 | NA | TGTGCCAGCAGTGAAGAGGGGTCTCAGTACTTC | CASSEEGSQYF
14 | many | TRBJ2-1 | TRBV3-1 | NA | TGTGCCAGCAGCCAAGGAGGGGCCGGGAATGAGCAGTTCTTC | CASSQGGAGNEQFF
13 | NA | TRBJ2-2 | TRBV7-3 | NA | TGTGCCAGCAGCTTAAGGGCAGACGGGGAGCTGTTTTTT | CASSLRADGELFF
13 | many | TRBJ2-1 | TRBV4-3 | NA | TGCGCCAGCAGCCAAGATGGAAGTTACGAGCAGTTCTTC | CASSQDGSYEQFF
14 | few | TRBJ2-4 | TRBV5-6 | NA | TGTGCCAGCAGCTTAGTAGGGGCGGCGAACATTCAGTACTTC | CASSLVGAANIQYF
14 | NA | TRBJ2-3 | TRBV11-1 | TRBD2 | TGTGCCAGCCGCCAAGCGGGGGGGACAGATACGCAGTATTTT | CASRQAGGTDTQYF
12 | many | TRBJ2-5 | TRBV11-2 | NA | TGTGCCAGCAGCTTGGGGGTGGAGACCCAGTACTTC | CASSLGVETQYF
14 | NA | TRBJ1-1 | TRBV12-3/TRBV12-4 | NA | TGTGCCAGCAGTTTTGGCCAGCTGAACACTGAAGCTTTCTTT | CASSFGQLNTEAFF
13 | many | TRBJ1-1 | TRBV12-3/TRBV12-4 | NA | TGTGCCAGCAGTTTAAGCTTTGGGGCTGAAGCTTTCTTT | CASSLSFGAEAFF
14 | few | TRBJ1-1 | TRBV27 | NA | TGTGCCAGCAGTTTGGAGGGGTGGAACACTGAAGCTTTCTTT | CASSLEGWNTEAFF
15 | many | TRBJ2-5 | TRBV18 | NA | TGTGCCAGCTCACCATCCGTTGGGGGCCAAGAGACCCAGTACTTC | CASSPSVGGQETQYF
17 | many | TRBJ2-6 | TRBV12-3/TRBV12-4 | TRBD1 | TGTGCCGGAACGCCGGGACAGGGTTTGGCTGGGGCCAACGTCCTGACTTTC | CAGTPGQGLAGANVLTF
18 | NA | TRBJ2-3 | TRBV20-1 | NA | TGCAGTGCTGAGAGCATAGGGACCGCTCCACTGGGCACAGATACGCAGTATTTT | CSAESIGTAPLGTDTQYF
11 | NA | TRBJ1-2 | TRBV7-9 | NA | TGTGCCAGCAGCTTGGAGACAGGCTCCAACTTC | CASSLETGSNF
11 | few | TRBJ1-2 | TRBV20-1 | NA | TGCAGTGCTAGAATGGCGTCTGGCTACACCTTC | CSARMASGYTF
16 | few | TRBJ2-1 | TRBV7-2 | TRBD2 | TGTGCCAGCAGCCCAATAGCGGGGGCCTCCTACAATGAGCAGTTCTTC | CASSPIAGASYNEQFF
13 | many | TRBJ2-5 | TRBV10-1 | NA | TGCGCCAGCAGTGAGCCGGGGGCCGAGACCCAGTACTTC | CASSEPGAETQYF
17 | few | TRBJ1-2 | TRBV4-3 | TRBD1 | TGCGCCAGCAGCCAAGGGTCAGGGGGGGGCGGGCACTATGGCTACACCTTC | CASSQGSGGGGHYGYTF
15 | many | TRBJ2-3 | TRBV5-1 | TRBD2 | TGCGCCAGCAGCCTAGCGGGGGGACGCACAGATACGCAGTATTTT | CASSLAGGRTDTQYF
15 | NA | TRBJ2-3 | TRBV9 | NA | TGTGCCAGCAGCGTAGGAGGAAGCAACACAGATACGCAGTATTTT | CASSVGGSNTDTQYF
13 | few | TRBJ2-5 | TRBV20-1 | NA | TGCAGTGCTAGAGAGGGCCTCTTAGGGGTCCAGTACTTC | CSAREGLLGVQYF
13 | few | TRBJ1-5 | TRBV20-1 | TRBD1 | TGCAGTGCTAGGACAGGGGGCGGTCAGCCCCAGCATTTT | CSARTGGGQPQHF
14 | NA | TRBJ1-1 | TRBV3-1 | TRBD1 | TGTGCCAGCAGCAGCCGACAGGGTACCTTTGAAGCTTTCTTT | CASSSRQGTFEAFF
15 | NA | TRBJ2-1 | TRBV11-2 | NA | TGTGCCAGCAGCTTAGAGTGGGCAGCCTACAATGAGCAGTTCTTC | CASSLEWAAYNEQFF
17 | NA | TRBJ1-2 | TRBV28 | NA | TGTGCCAGCAGTTTATACTACACCGGGACACTTTCATATGGCTACACCTTC | CASSLYYTGTLSYGYTF
12 | few | TRBJ2-1 | TRBV19 | NA | TGTGCCAGTAGGGACTACGGCAATGAGCAGTTCTTC | CASRDYGNEQFF
14 | few | TRBJ1-5 | TRBV12-3/TRBV12-4 | NA | TGTGCCAGCAGTTTGAGGACAGCAACCCAGCCCCAGCATTTT | CASSLRTATQPQHF
14 | NA | TRBJ2-5 | TRBV6-5 | NA | TGTGCCAGCAGTTCCGGACAGTTCCAAGAGACCCAGTACTTC | CASSSGQFQETQYF
12 | few | TRBJ1-5 | TRBV2 | NA | TGTGCCACCAGACGGTTAAATCAGCCCCAGCATTTT | CATRRLNQPQHF
14 | few | TRBJ2-2 | TRBV12-3/TRBV12-4 | NA | TGTGCCAGCAGTTTAGCCTCGCTACCCGGGGAGCTGTTTTTT | CASSLASLPGELFF
11 | many | TRBJ2-5 | TRBV7-9 | NA | TGTGCCAGCAGACAGGAGGAGACCCAGTACTTC | CASRQEETQYF
12 | few | TRBJ2-7 | TRBV12-3/TRBV12-4 | NA | TGTGCCAGCTCTCCCGGGTTTAGGGAGCAGTACTTC | CASSPGFREQYF